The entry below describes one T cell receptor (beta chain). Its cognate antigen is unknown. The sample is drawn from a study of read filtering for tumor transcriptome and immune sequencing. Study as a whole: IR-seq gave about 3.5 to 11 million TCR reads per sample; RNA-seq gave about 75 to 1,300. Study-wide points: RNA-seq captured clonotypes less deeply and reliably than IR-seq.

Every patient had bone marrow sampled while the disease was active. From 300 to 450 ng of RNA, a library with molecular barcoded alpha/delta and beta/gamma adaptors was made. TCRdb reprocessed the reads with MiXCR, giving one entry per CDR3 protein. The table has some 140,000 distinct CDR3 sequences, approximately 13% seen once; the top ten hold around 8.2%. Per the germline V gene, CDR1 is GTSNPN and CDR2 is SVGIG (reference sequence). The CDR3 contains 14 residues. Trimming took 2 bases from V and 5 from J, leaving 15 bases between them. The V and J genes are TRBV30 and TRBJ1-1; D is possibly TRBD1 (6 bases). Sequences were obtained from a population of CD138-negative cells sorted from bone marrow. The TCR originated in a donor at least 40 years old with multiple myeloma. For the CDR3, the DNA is TGTGCCTGGAGTACGAACTACAGGGATACTGAAGCTTTCTTT. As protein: CAWSTNYRDTEAFF.